This T cell receptor (beta chain) comes out of a study of cytomegalovirus exposure and HLA in healthy donors. Of note for this clone: Antigen: not known.

General study findings and limits: Most TCR sequences showed up rarely, but some public TCRs showed up in many donors. According to a later analysis, donors in an Asian-associated ancestry cluster reportedly had fewer N-insertions than the roughly 670-donor mean. Reportedly, HLA-A and HLA-B alleles of most subjects were accurately predicted from TCR beta.

The V gene's germline CDR1 is SGHVS and CDR2 FQNEAQ. V lost 5 bases to trimming and J lost 10 bases; unmatched junction nucleotides: 18. This CDR3 contains 18 residues. PCR amplification relied on 60 Vbeta primers (plus 13 Jbeta primers). Here immunoSEQ multiplex PCR was the method, and the copy in TCRdb shows in-frame clones only, minus some. The sample has 150,000 or so clones, around 67% seen once; the top ten hold approximately 1.8%. This chain connects TRBV7-8 to TRBJ2-1, with 12 nucleotides matching TRBD2. The receptor was derived from a woman between 18 and 29 years old in good health and CMV-seronegative. The sample taken for sequencing was PBMCs. As DNA, the CDR3 is TGTGCCAGCAGCCCCACCCCACTAGCGGGAGGAATGGGGGGCGAGCAGTTCTTC. Translation gives CASSPTPLAGGMGGEQFF.